What follows are 14 T cell receptor beta chains derived from one specimen sequenced in a study of blood T cell repertoires in COVID-19. The data were produced by immunoSEQ multiplex PCR, yet TCRdb's version contains in-frame clones alone and is incomplete. The sample lists roughly 140,000 clones, 87% occurring once. Sequencing was performed on peripheral blood. The receptor set was obtained from a woman aged 60 to 75 with active or convalescent COVID-19.

CDR3 bases: TGTGCCAGCAGCCCCCCTGGGGGCCAAGGGCTGTGGGAAAAACTGTTTTTT. This translates into CASSPPGGQGLWEKLFF. This rearrangement joins TRBV5-6 to TRBJ1-4, with a weak D call TRBD1 (6 bases). The germline gives CDR1 SGHDT, CDR2 YYEEEE. The CDR3 sequence is 17 residues long. Trimming removed 4 bases from V and 8 bases from J, with 24 bases in between.

J is TRBJ1-4 and V is TRBV18; a weak D match, TRBD1 (6 bases). This CDR3 comprises 15 residues. Deletions cut 5 bases from V and 6 bases from J, with 16 bases between. Per germline, CDR1 KGHSH and CDR2 LQKENI. The CDR3 bases are TGTGCCAGCTCAGACACGACAGGAAGCTATGAAAAACTGTTTTTT. Translated: CASSDTTGSYEKLFF.

The chain is built from TRBV2 and TRBJ1-2; TRBD1 might be the D (5 bases). The CDR3 extends over 13 amino acids. Germline V gene lookup returns CDR1 SNHLY and CDR2 FYNNEI. Deletions cut 6 bases from V and 8 bases from J, with 16 bases between. CDR3 region: CASSLQESQGYTF. The CDR3 nucleotides read TGTGCCAGCAGCCTACAGGAGTCTCAGGGCTACACCTTC.

This clone appeared a single time. Other DNA sequences in this specimen translate into the identical CDR3. The V gene is TRBV7-8, the J gene TRBJ2-2, with a weak D call TRBD1 (6 bases). The germline V gene has CDR1 SGHVS and CDR2 FQNEAQ. Trimming took 5 bases from V and 1 from J, leaving 8 bases between them. CDR3 length: 14 residues. CDR3 amino acids: CASSPDRNTGELFF. In DNA form, the CDR3 reads TGTGCCAGCAGCCCGGACAGGAACACCGGGGAGCTGTTTTTT.

The CDR3 nucleotides read TGTGCCAGCAGTTTGGACAGGGGACCCTACAATGAGCAGTTCTTC. The encoded protein is CASSLDRGPYNEQFF. The chain couples TRBV7-2 to TRBJ2-1; 9 positions match TRBD1. The CDR3 extends over 15 amino acids. V shed 6 bases and J 2 bases; nucleotides not matched to a gene: 5. Germline V gene sequence: CDR1 SGHTA, CDR2 FQGNSA.

V usage is TRBV7-2 and J usage is TRBJ1-3, with D possibly TRBD1 on 5 matching bases. CDR3 length equals 17 residues. V lost 4 bases to trimming and J lost 3 bases, with 19 bases between them. Per the germline V gene, CDR1 is SGHTA and CDR2 is FQGNSA. Here the CDR3 DNA reads TGTGCCAGCAGCTCTGCACAGGCAGGGCTGCGTGGAAACACCATATATTTT. Protein: CASSSAQAGLRGNTIYF.

The rearrangement uses TRBV9 and TRBJ2-2; 7 bases align to TRBD2. The trim removed 3 bases at V and 0 bases at J, leaving 2 bases unmatched. Germline V gene data show CDR1 as SGDLS and CDR2 as YYNGEE. The CDR3 contains 15 residues. The CDR3 region has the DNA TGTGCCAGCAGCGGCGGGGGTTCGAACACCGGGGAGCTGTTTTTT. It is translated as CASSGGGSNTGELFF.

This clone appeared once. CDR3 coding DNA: TGTGCCATCAGAGGGACTAGCGGGTCCAGCACAGATACGCAGTATTTT. Encoded protein: CAIRGTSGSSTDTQYF. This rearrangement joins TRBV10-3 to TRBJ2-3; 12 bases agree with TRBD2. Trimming removed 6 bases from V and 0 bases from J; junction bases left unmatched: 4. CDR1 is ENHRY, CDR2 SYGVKD, per germline. There are 16 residues in the CDR3.

This rearrangement joins TRBV7-8 to TRBJ1-2, with 9 nucleotides matching TRBD1. Germline CDR1 reads SGHVS; CDR2 reads FQNEAQ. This CDR3 spans 16 amino acids. With V trimmed by 5 bases and J by 4 bases, 11 bases remained unmatched. CDR3 amino acids: CASSRGNRGPSYGYTF. CDR3 DNA sequence: TGTGCCAGCAGCCGAGGAAACAGGGGGCCATCCTATGGCTACACCTTC.

This clone was seen once. This rearrangement joins TRBV30 to TRBJ1-5; D possibly corresponds to TRBD1 (5 bases). V dropped 5 bases and J dropped 8 bases, with 13 bases sitting between them. CDR1 GTSNPN and CDR2 SVGIG come from the germline V gene (reference sequence). This CDR3 has 12 amino acids. The CDR3 sequence: CAWGGGGKPQHF. The CDR3, as DNA: TGTGCCTGGGGAGGCGGGGGGAAGCCCCAGCATTTT.

The chain has TRBV27 and TRBJ2-1, with D possibly being TRBD2 (5 bases). From germline, CDR1 is MNHEY and CDR2 SMNVEV (reference sequence). CDR3 length: 13 amino acids. With 7 bases removed from V and 7 bases from J, the gap between germline ends came to 14 bases. The CDR3 sequence is CASTRGRWNEQFF. The CDR3 coding sequence is TGTGCCAGCACCAGAGGGCGATGGAATGAGCAGTTCTTC.

The gene calls are TRBV5-1 and TRBJ1-3; D is ambiguous. V was cut by 0 bases and J by 0 bases, with 7 bases left in between. The CDR3 has 15 amino acids. Germline CDR1 is SGHRS and CDR2 is YFSETQ. CDR3 loop: CASSLGRSSGNTIYF. The CDR3 coding sequence is TGCGCCAGCAGCTTGGGCCGGAGCTCTGGAAACACCATATATTTT.

The chain joins TRBV7-9 to TRBJ1-1; D remains unclear. CDR1 SEHNR and CDR2 FQNEAQ come from the germline V gene (reference sequence). The CDR3 is 14 residues long. Trimming pared 1 base from V and 0 bases from J, leaving 6 bases between. The CDR3, as DNA: TGTGCCAGCAGCTTAGGGAGAATGAACACTGAAGCTTTCTTT. This translates into CASSLGRMNTEAFF.

V and J are TRBV29-1 and TRBJ2-5, with TRBD2 matching 9 bases. After removal of 4 bases from V and 5 bases from J, the junction contained 8 bases not matched to a gene. In germline, CDR1 is SQVTM, CDR2 ANQGSEA. This CDR3 comprises 14 residues. The CDR3 protein is CSVVGRGGSETQYF. The DNA of the CDR3 is TGCAGCGTTGTCGGGCGGGGGGGAAGCGAGACCCAGTACTTC.